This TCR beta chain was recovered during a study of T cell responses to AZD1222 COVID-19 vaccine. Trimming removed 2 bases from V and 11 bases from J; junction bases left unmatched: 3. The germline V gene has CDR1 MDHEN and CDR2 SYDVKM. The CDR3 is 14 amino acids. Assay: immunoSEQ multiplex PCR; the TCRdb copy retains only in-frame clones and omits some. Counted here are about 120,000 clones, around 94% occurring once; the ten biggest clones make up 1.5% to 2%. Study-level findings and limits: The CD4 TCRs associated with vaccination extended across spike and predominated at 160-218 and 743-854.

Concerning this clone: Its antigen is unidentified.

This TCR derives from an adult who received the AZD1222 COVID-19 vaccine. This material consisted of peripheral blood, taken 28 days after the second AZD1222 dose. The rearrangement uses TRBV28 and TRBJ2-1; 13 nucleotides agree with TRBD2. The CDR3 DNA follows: TGTGCCAGCAGTTTAAGACTAGCGGGGGGAAAGCAGTTCTTC. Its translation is CASSLRLAGGKQFF.